These 18 T cell receptor beta chains were sequenced from one sample in a study of beta chain features in type 1 diabetes. Study-wide results and caveats: Type 1 diabetes patients had TCRB CDR3s that were shorter (moderately but significantly so) in all four CD4+ subsets.

Expressed TCRB transcripts were sequenced because the isolated RNA had all been reverse transcribed beforehand. The assay was immunoSEQ multiplex PCR, and TCRdb's table has in-frame clones only and misses some. Altogether nearly 700,000 clones are present, around an eighth being singletons, with the ten largest covering approximately 0.021%. Antigens for these TCRs are unknown. Sequenced sample: naive CD4+ T cells from blood. The receptor set was obtained from a man aged 18-30 years with type 1 diabetes.

The CDR3 DNA sequence: TGTGCCAGCAGCTACTCATGGACTAGCGGGGTGTACCAAGAGACCCAGTACTTC. This gives the protein CASSYSWTSGVYQETQYF. The genes are TRBV7-9 and TRBJ2-5; TRBD2 matches at 12 bases. CDR1 is SEHNR and CDR2 is FQNEAQ in the germline V gene (reference sequence). The CDR3 spans 18 residues. The junction had 9 bases not matched to a gene; V was cut back by 4 bases and J by 0 bases. Complete variable domain (other parts from reference TRBV7-9 and TRBJ2-5): DTGVSQNPRHKITKRGQNVTFRCDPISEHNRLYWYRQTLGQGPEFLTYFQNEAQLEKSRLLSDRFSAERPKGSFSTLEIQRTEQGDSAMYLCASSYSWTSGVYQETQYFGPGTRLLVL.

Note on this clone: In the same sample, other DNA sequences code for this CDR3. The J gene is TRBJ2-1, the V gene TRBV9, with TRBD1 matching 9 bases. This CDR3 is built from 15 residues. V trimming: 0 bases; J trimming: 2 bases; junction bases outside the gene matches: 0. In germline, CDR1 is SGDLS, CDR2 YYNGEE. CDR3: CASSVGQGAYNEQFF. The CDR3, as DNA: TGTGCCAGCAGCGTAGGACAGGGGGCCTACAATGAGCAGTTCTTC.

The chain couples TRBV4-1 to TRBJ1-1; 9 nucleotides align to TRBD1. This CDR3 is built from 15 residues. Germline V gene lookup returns CDR1 MGHRA and CDR2 YSYEKL. The V gene end was trimmed by 5 bases and the J gene end by 8 bases; junction bases not matched to a gene: 12. CDR3 residues: CASSVPGTGRTEAFF. The CDR3 region has the DNA TGCGCCAGCAGCGTCCCCGGGACAGGGCGGACCGAAGCTTTCTTT.

The CDR3: CASSVGPDASKNIQYF. The CDR3 nucleotides read TGTGCCAGCAGCGTAGGTCCCGACGCGTCCAAAAACATTCAGTACTTC. This chain links TRBV9 with TRBJ2-4; D is undetermined. Germline CDR1 is SGDLS and CDR2 is YYNGEE. The length of the CDR3 is 16 residues. With 0 bases removed from V and 2 bases from J, the gap between germline ends came to 12 bases.

This clone was recorded a few times. The chain combines TRBV29-1 with TRBJ2-3; D might be TRBD1 or TRBD2, each matching 6 bases. Per germline, CDR1 SQVTM and CDR2 ANQGSEA. This CDR3 comprises 14 residues. CDR3 loop: CSPGGNLGTDTQYF. The CDR3 bases are TGCAGTCCCGGGGGCAACCTGGGGACAGATACGCAGTATTTT.

This clone was seen a few times. This chain links TRBV30 with TRBJ1-2, with D maybe TRBD1 (5 bases). With 0 bases removed from V and 7 bases from J, the gap between germline ends came to 9 bases. This CDR3 region has 12 residues. Germline CDR1 and CDR2: GTSNPN and SVGIG (reference sequence). Written as DNA, the CDR3 is TGTGCCTGGAGTGTTAGGGGATTTGGCTACACCTTC. Amino acids: CAWSVRGFGYTF.

V gene TRBV23-1 combines with J gene TRBJ2-3; tentatively, D is TRBD2 (6 bases). TRBV23-1 has ORF status, its function being uncertain. The length of the CDR3 is 15 residues. V was clipped by 8 bases and J by 0 bases, with 15 bases between them. The CDR3: CASSVEGTSTDTQYF. CDR3 nucleotide sequence: TGCGCCAGCTCTGTGGAGGGAACCAGCACAGATACGCAGTATTTT.

This clone was counted only a few times. This chain joins TRBV6-1 and TRBJ2-5; maybe TRBD2 (7 bases). In germline, CDR1 is MNHNS, CDR2 SASEGT. With 10 bases removed from V and 4 bases from J, the gap between germline ends came to 19 bases. CDR3 length: 14 residues. CDR3 amino acids: CATRGGGRGETQYF. CDR3 DNA sequence: TGTGCCACCCGAGGGGGAGGGAGAGGAGAGACCCAGTACTTC.

Notes on this clone: At the DNA level, this CDR3 is encoded by other sequences in the same sample as well. The chain joins TRBV30 to TRBJ2-5; D gene uncertain. Germline CDR1 is GTSNPN and CDR2 is SVGIG (reference sequence). This CDR3 spans 12 amino acids. V lost 2 bases and J 5 bases, leaving 9 bases between the germline ends. The CDR3 region is CAWSPLGETQYF. In nucleotides, the CDR3 is TGTGCCTGGAGTCCCCTCGGGGAGACCCAGTACTTC.

The chain combines TRBV15 with TRBJ2-1, with D tentatively TRBD2 (6 bases). Germline loops: CDR1 LNHNV, CDR2 YYDKDF (reference sequence). The CDR3 length is 15 residues. The V and J ends lost 1 base and 0 bases respectively, with 7 bases between them. The CDR3 loop is CATSRATSSYNEQFF. The DNA for the CDR3 is TGTGCCACCAGCAGAGCGACTAGCTCCTACAATGAGCAGTTCTTC.

This clone was found a few times. The chain has TRBV13 and TRBJ1-3, with D unclear. Trimming left V 5 bases short and J 4 bases short, with 12 bases between. The CDR3 has 14 amino acids. Germline V CDR1 and CDR2: PRHDT, FYEKMQ (reference sequence). The DNA of the CDR3 is TGTGCCAGCAGCCCCTACACGGACGGAAACACCATATATTTT. This codes for CASSPYTDGNTIYF. Filled out from reference TRBV13 and TRBJ1-3, the complete variable domain reads AAGVIQSPRHLIKEKRETATLKCYPIPRHDTVYWYQQGPGQDPQFLISFYEKMQSDKGSIPDRFSAQQFSDYHSELNMSSLELGDSALYFCASSPYTDGNTIYFGEGSWLTVV.

The DNA of the CDR3 is TGTGCCTGGACCCTGGGAGCTGGAAACACCATATATTTT. It yields the protein CAWTLGAGNTIYF. The chain links TRBV30 to TRBJ1-3, with D uncertain. Germline values: CDR1 GTSNPN, CDR2 SVGIG (reference sequence). V lost 4 bases, J lost 2 bases, and 9 bases lay in between. The CDR3 spans 13 residues.

The V and J genes are TRBV2 and TRBJ2-2, with TRBD2 matching 9 bases. V was pared by 4 bases and J by 4 bases, with 4 bases of the junction left unmatched. The CDR3 is made up of 15 amino acids. Germline V gene data show CDR1 as SNHLY and CDR2 as FYNNEI. In nucleotides, the CDR3 is TGTGCCAGCAGTGTTTTAGCGGGGGTCACCGGGGAGCTGTTTTTT. As protein: CASSVLAGVTGELFF.

The rearrangement joins TRBV9 to TRBJ2-7, with TRBD2 as a possible D gene (6 bases). V lost 4 bases and J lost 3, with 20 bases in between. The CDR3 contains 16 residues. The V gene's germline CDR1 is SGDLS and CDR2 YYNGEE. Written as DNA, the CDR3 is TGTGCCAGCAGCCCCAGGAGGGCAGGGATAATCTACGAGCAGTACTTC. Translating gives CASSPRRAGIIYEQYF.

This clone was counted a few times. V is TRBV20-1 and J is TRBJ2-2; the D is unclear. Trimming cost V 6 bases and J 6 bases, with 8 bases left between them. The V gene's germline CDR1 is DFQATT and CDR2 SNEGSKA (reference sequence). This CDR3 is 11 amino acids long. The CDR3 nucleotides read TGCAGTGCCACAATCTCCGGGGAGCTGTTTTTT. As protein: CSATISGELFF.

The chain uses TRBV7-9 and TRBJ1-5; D call uncertain. This CDR3 region has 12 residues. Trimming stripped 4 bases from V and 6 bases from J, with 7 bases between. Germline V gene data show CDR1 as SEHNR and CDR2 as FQNEAQ (reference sequence). The CDR3 sequence is CASSSQGQPQHF. The CDR3 DNA reads as TGTGCCAGCAGCTCCCAAGGTCAGCCCCAGCATTTT.

This chain joins TRBV6-5 and TRBJ2-3; D remains unclear. V shed 5 bases and J shed 2 bases, with 8 bases lying between them. Germline loops: CDR1 MNHEY, CDR2 SVGAGI. The CDR3 spans 13 residues. CDR3 coding DNA: TGTGCCAGCAGTCGCACAGTCACAGATACGCAGTATTTT. It yields the protein CASSRTVTDTQYF.

This clone was detected a few times. The V call is TRBV7-9, the J call TRBJ2-1, with TRBD1 identical over 10 bases. The CDR3 contains 18 residues. The J segment lost 9 bases and the V segment lost 1 base, leaving 15 bases of the junction unmatched. The germline V gene has CDR1 SEHNR and CDR2 FQNEAQ (reference sequence). The CDR3 is CASSLGDFDRGPLGEQFF. CDR3 sequence (DNA): TGTGCCAGCAGCTTAGGTGATTTTGACAGGGGGCCACTTGGTGAGCAGTTCTTC.